This TCR beta chain originates from a study of T-cell memory formation after mild COVID-19. Study results and limitations: Whereas later expanders leaned CD4+, clones contracting day 15 to 85 showed a balanced CD4/CD8 makeup. In pre-infection memory, a portion of responding clones appeared, which suggested that cross-reactive memory joined.

Unmatched junction bases numbered 4, after V lost 1 base and J lost 0 bases. The CDR3 spans 16 residues. Germline CDR1 SGHTA, CDR2 FQGNSA. TCRdb used MiXCR to reprocess the 5' RACE reads, holding one entry per CDR3 protein. The table lists 300,000 to 400,000 distinct CDR3 sequences, around a sixth of them singletons. In regard to this clonotype: What it recognizes is unknown.

Sequenced sample: PBMCs or a T cell subset sorted from them (not recorded which). The rearrangement links TRBV7-2 to TRBJ2-7, with 9 bases lining up with TRBD1. The TCR was taken from a man between 18 and 35 years old who had mild COVID-19 (a few samples of this study predate the infection). Cell type and time point are not known. DNA of the CDR3: TGTGCCAGCAGCTTAGTAGGGACAGGGTCCTCCTACGAGCAGTACTTC. It encodes CASSLVGTGSSYEQYF.